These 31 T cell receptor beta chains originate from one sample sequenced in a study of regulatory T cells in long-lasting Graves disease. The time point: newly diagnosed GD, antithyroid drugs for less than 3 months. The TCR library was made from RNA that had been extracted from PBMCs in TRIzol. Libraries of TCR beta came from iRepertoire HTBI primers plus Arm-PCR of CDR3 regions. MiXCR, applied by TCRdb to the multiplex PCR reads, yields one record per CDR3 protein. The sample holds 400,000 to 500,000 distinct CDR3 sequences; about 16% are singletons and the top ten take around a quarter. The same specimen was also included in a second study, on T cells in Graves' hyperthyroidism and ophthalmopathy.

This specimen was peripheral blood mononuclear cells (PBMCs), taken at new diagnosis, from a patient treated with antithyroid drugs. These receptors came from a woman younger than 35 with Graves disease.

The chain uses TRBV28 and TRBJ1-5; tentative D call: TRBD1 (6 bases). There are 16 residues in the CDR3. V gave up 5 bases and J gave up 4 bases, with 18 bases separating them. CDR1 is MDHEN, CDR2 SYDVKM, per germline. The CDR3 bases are TGTGCCAGCAGTCGCAGGGGTAGAGGTCTTAATCAGCCCCAGCATTTT. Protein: CASSRRGRGLNQPQHF.

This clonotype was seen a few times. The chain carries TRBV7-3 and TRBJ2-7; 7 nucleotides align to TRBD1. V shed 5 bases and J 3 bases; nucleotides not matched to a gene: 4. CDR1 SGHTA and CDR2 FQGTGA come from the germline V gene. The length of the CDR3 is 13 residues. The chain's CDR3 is CASSVDRDYEQYF. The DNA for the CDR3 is TGTGCCAGCAGCGTCGACAGGGACTACGAGCAGTACTTC. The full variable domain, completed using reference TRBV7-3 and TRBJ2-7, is GAGVSQTPSNKVTEKGKYVELRCDPISGHTALYWYRQSLGQGPEFLIYFQGTGAADDSGLPNDRFFAVRPEGSVSTLKIQRTERGDSAVYLCASSVDRDYEQYFGPGTRLTVT.

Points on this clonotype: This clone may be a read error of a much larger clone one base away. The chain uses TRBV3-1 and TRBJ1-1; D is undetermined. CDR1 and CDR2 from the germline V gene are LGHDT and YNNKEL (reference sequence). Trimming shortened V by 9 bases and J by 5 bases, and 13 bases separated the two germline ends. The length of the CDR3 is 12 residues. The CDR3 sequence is CASSSRKTEAFF. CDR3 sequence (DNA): TGTGCCAGTAGTAGTCGAAAGACTGAAGCTTTCTTT.

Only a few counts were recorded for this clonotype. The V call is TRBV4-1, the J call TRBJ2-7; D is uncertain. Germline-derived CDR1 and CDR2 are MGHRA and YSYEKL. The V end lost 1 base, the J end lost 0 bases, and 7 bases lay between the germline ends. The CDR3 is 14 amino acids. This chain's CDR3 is CASSQGLRSYEQYF. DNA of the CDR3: TGCGCCAGCAGCCAAGGGCTCCGCTCCTACGAGCAGTACTTC.

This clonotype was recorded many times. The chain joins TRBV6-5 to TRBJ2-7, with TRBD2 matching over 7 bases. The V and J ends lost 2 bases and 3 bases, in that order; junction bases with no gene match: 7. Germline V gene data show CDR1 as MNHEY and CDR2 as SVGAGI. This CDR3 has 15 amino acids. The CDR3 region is CASSYTSGKSYEQYF. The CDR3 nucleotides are TGTGCCAGCAGTTACACCAGCGGGAAAAGCTACGAGCAGTACTTC.

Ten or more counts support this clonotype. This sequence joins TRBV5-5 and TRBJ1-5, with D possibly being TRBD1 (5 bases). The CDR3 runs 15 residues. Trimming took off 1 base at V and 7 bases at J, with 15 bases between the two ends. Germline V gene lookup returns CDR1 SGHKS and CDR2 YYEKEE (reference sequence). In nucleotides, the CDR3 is TGTGCCAGCAGCTTGTCCGGCGGGGGGAGGCAGCCCCAGCATTTT. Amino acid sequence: CASSLSGGGRQPQHF.

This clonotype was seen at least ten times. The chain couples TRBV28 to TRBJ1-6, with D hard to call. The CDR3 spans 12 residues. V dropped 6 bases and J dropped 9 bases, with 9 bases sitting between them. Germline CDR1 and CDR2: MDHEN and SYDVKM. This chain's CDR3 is CASSPWSSPLHF. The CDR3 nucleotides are TGTGCCAGCAGCCCATGGAGTTCACCCCTCCACTTT.

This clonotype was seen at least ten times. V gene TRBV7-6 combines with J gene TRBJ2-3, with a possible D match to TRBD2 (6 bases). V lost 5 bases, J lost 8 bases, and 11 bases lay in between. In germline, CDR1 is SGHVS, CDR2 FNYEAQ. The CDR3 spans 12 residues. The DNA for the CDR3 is TGTGCCAGCAGCCCCCGGAGGGGTACGCAGTATTTT. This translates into CASSPRRGTQYF.

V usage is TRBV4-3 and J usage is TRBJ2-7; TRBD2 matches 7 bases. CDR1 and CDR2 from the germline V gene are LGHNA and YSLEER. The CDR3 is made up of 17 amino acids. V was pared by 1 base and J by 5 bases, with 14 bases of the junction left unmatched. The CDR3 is CASSQGALGGSRNEQYF. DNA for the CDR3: TGCGCCAGCAGCCAAGGAGCGTTAGGCGGGAGTAGGAACGAGCAGTACTTC.

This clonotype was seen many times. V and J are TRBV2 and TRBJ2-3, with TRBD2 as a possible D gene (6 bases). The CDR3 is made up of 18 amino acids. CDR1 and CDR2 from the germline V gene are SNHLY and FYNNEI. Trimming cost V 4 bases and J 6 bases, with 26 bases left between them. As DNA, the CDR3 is TGTGCCAGCAGTGGGCAGGAGGAACTAGCTGAGGTGTCTGATACGCAGTATTTT. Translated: CASSGQEELAEVSDTQYF.

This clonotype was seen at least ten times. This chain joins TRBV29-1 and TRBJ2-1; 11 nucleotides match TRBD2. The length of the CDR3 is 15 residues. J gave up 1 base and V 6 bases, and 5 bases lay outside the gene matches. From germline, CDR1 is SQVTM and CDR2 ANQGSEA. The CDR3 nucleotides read TGCAGCGTGACCGGGACTAGCGGTTCCTACAATGAGCAGTTCTTC. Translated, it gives CSVTGTSGSYNEQFF.

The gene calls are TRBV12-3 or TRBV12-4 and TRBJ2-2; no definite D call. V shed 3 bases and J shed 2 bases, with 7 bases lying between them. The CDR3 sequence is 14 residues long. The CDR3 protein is CASSLNPNTGELFF. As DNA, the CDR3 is TGTGCCAGCAGTTTGAACCCCAACACCGGGGAGCTGTTTTTT.

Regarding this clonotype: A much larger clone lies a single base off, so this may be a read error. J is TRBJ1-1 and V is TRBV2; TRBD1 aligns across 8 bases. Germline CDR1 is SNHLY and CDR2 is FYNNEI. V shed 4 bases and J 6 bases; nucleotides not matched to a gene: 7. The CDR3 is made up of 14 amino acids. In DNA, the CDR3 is TGTGCCAGCAGTGGGGCAGGGGGCGTCTCTGAAGCTTTCTTT. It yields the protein CASSGAGGVSEAFF.

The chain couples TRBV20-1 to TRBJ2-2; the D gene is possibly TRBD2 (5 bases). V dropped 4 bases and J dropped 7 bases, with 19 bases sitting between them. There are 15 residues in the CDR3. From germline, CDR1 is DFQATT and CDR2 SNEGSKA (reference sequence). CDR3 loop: CSATPLVSRVGELFF. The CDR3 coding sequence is TGCAGTGCTACGCCACTAGTCTCCCGCGTCGGGGAGCTGTTTTTT.

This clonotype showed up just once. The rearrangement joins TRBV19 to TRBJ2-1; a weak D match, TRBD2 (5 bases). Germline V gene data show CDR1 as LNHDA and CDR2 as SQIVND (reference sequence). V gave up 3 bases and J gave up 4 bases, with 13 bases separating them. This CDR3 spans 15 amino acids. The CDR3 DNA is TGTGCCAGTAGTATTTCTAGCCTACTATACAATGAGCAGTTCTTC. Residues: CASSISSLLYNEQFF.

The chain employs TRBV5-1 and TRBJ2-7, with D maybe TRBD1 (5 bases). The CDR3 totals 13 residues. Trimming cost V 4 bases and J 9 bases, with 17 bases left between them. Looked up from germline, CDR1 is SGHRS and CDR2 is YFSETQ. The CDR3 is CASSLGSGSAQYF. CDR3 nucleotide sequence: TGCGCCAGCAGCCTAGGTTCAGGGTCTGCGCAGTACTTC.

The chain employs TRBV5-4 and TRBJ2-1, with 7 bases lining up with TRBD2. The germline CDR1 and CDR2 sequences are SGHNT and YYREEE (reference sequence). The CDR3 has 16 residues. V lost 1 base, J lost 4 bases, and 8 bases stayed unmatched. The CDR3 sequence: CASSLRPTSEYNEQFF. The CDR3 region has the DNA TGTGCCAGCAGCTTGCGGCCCACTAGCGAATACAATGAGCAGTTCTTC. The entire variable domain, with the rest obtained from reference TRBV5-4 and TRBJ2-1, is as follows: ETGVTQSPTHLIKTRGQQVTLRCSSQSGHNTVSWYQQALGQGPQFIFQYYREEENGRGNFPPRFSGLQFPNYSSELNVNALELDDSALYLCASSLRPTSEYNEQFFGPGTRLTVL.

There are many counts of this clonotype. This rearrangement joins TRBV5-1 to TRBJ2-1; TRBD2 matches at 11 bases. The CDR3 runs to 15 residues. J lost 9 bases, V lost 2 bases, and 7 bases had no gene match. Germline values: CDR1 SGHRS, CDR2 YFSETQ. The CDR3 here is CASSFSLAGVAEQFF. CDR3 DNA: TGCGCCAGCAGCTTCTCACTAGCGGGAGTGGCTGAGCAGTTCTTC.

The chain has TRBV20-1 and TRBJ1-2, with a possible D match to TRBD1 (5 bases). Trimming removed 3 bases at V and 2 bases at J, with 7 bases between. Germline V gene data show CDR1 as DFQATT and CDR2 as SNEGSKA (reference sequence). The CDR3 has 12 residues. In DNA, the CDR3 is TGCAGTGCTAGCGAGGGGAACTATGGCTACACCTTC. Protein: CSASEGNYGYTF.

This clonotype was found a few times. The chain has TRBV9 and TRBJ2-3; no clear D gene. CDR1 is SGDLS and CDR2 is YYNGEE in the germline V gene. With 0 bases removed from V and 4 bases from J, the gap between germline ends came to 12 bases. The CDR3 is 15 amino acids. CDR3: CASSVAGTNADTQYF. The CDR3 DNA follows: TGTGCCAGCAGCGTAGCGGGTACTAACGCAGATACGCAGTATTTT.

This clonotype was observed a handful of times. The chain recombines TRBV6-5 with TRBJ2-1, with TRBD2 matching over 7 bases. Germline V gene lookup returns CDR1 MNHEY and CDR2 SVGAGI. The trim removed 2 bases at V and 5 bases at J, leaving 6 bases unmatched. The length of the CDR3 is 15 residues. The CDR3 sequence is CASSYLAGVNNEQFF. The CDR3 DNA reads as TGTGCCAGCAGTTACCTTGCGGGAGTAAACAATGAGCAGTTCTTC.

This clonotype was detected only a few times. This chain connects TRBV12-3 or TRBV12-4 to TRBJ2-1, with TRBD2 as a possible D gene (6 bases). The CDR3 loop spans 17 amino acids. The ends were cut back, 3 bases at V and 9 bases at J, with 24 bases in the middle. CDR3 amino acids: CASSFLVGGIMGVEQFF. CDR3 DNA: TGTGCCAGCAGTTTTTTGGTGGGAGGAATAATGGGGGTTGAGCAGTTCTTC.

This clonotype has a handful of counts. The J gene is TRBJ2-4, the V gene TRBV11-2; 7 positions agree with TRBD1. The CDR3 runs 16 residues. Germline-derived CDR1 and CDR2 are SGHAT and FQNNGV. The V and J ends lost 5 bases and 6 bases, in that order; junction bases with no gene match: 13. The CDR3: CASSPPTGQAANIQYF. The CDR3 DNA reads TGTGCCAGCAGCCCCCCAACCGGACAGGCGGCAAACATTCAGTACTTC.

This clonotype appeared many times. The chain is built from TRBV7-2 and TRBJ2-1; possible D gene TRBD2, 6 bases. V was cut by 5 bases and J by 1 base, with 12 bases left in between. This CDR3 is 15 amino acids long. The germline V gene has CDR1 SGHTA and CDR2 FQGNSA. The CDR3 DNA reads TGTGCCAGCAGCAAATCCGGGACTTCCTACAATGAGCAGTTCTTC. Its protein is CASSKSGTSYNEQFF.

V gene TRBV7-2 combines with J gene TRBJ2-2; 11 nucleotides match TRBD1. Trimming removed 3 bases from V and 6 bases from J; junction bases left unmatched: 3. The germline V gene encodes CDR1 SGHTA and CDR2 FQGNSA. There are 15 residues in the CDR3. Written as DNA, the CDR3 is TGTGCCAGCAGCTTCCGGGACAGGGGGGCCGGGGAGCTGTTTTTT. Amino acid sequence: CASSFRDRGAGELFF.

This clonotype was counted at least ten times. The CDR3 is CASSFLQGAHEQFF. In DNA, the CDR3 is TGTGCCAGCAGCTTTCTCCAGGGGGCGCATGAGCAGTTCTTC. V and J are TRBV7-9 and TRBJ2-1; TRBD1 agrees at 8 bases. The J segment lost 8 bases and the V segment lost 3 bases, leaving 6 bases of the junction unmatched. CDR3 length equals 14 residues. The germline V gene has CDR1 SEHNR and CDR2 FQNEAQ (reference sequence).

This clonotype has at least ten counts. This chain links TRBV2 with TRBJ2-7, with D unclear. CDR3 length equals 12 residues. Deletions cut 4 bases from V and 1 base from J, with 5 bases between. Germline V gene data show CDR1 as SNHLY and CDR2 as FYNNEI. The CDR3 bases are TGTGCCAGCAGTGGCACATCCTACGAGCAGTACTTC. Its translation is CASSGTSYEQYF.

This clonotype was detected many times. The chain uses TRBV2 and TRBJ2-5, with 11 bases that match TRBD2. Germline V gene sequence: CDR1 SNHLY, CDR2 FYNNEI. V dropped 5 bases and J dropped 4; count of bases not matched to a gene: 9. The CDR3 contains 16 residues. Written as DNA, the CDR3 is TGTGCCAGCAGTTCGGGACTAGCGGAGCTGGGAGAGACCCAGTACTTC. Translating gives CASSSGLAELGETQYF.

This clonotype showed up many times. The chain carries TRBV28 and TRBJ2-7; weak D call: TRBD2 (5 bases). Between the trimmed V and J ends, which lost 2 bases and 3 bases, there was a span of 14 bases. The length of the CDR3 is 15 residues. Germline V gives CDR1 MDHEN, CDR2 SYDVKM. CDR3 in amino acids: CASSLRGLGYYEQYF. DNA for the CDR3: TGTGCCAGCAGTTTACGGGGTCTGGGGTACTACGAGCAGTACTTC.

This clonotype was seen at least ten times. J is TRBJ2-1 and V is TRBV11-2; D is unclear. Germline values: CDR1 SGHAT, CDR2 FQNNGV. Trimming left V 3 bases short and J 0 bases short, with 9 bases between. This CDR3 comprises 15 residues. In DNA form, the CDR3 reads TGTGCCAGCAGCTTCCGCCTGAGCTCCTACAATGAGCAGTTCTTC. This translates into CASSFRLSSYNEQFF.

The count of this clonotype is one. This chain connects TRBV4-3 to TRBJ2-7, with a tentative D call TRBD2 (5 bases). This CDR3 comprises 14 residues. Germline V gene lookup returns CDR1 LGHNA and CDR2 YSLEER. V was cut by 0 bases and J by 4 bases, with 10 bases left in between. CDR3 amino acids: CASSQDASRYEQYF. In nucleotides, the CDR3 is TGCGCCAGCAGCCAAGACGCTAGCAGATACGAGCAGTACTTC.